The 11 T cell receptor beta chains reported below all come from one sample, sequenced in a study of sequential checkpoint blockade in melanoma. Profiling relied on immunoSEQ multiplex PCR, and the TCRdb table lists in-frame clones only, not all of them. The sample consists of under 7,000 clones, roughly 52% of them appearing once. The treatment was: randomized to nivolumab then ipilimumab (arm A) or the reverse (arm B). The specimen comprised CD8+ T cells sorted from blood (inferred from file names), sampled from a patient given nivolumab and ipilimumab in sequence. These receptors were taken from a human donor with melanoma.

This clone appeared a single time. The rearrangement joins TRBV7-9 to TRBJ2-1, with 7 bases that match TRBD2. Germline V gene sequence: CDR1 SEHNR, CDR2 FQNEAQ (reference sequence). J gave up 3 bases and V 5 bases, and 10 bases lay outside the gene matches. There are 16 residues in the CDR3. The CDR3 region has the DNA TGTGCCAGCAGCCCGCGCGGGGGACGGTACTACAATGAGCAGTTCTTC. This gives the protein CASSPRGGRYYNEQFF.

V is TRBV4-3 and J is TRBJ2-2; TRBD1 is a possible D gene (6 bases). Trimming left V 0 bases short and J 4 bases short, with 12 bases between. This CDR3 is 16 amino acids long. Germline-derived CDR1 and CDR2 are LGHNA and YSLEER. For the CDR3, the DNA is TGCGCCAGCAGCCAAGATTCACAGGGCCTCACCGGGGAGCTGTTTTTT. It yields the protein CASSQDSQGLTGELFF.

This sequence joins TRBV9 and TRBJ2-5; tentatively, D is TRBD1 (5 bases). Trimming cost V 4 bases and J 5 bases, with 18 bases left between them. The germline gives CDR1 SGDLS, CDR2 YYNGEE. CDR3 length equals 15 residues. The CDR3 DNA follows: TGTGCCAGCAGCCCAGGGTCCCCCTCCTGGGAGACCCAGTACTTC. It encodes CASSPGSPSWETQYF. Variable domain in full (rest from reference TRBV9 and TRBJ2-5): DSGVTQTPKHLITATGQRVTLRCSPRSGDLSVYWYQQSLDQGLQFLIQYYNGEERAKGNILERFSAQQFPDLHSELNLSSLELGDSALYFCASSPGSPSWETQYFGPGTRLLVL.

The CDR3 reads CATWTGREQYF. The CDR3 nucleotides read TGCGCCACCTGGACAGGGCGCGAGCAGTACTTC. The chain couples TRBV10-2 to TRBJ2-7; TRBD1 agrees at 8 bases. Germline V gene lookup returns CDR1 WSHSY and CDR2 SAAADI. The ends lost 10 bases at V and 6 bases at J; junction bases unmatched: 5. The CDR3 has 11 amino acids.

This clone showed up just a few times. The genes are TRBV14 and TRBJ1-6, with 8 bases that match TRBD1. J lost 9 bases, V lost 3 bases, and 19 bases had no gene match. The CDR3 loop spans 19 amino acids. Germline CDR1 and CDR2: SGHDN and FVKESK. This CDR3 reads CASSHRAFCRGLCGSPLHF. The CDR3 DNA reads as TGTGCCAGCAGCCATAGGGCGTTCTGCAGGGGGCTCTGTGGTTCACCCCTCCACTTT.

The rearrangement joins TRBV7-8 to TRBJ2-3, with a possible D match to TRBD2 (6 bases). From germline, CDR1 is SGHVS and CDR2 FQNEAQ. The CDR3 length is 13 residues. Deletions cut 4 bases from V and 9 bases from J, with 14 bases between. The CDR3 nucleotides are TGTGCCAGCAGCTATCTAGAGGGAGGAACGCAGTATTTT. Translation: CASSYLEGGTQYF.

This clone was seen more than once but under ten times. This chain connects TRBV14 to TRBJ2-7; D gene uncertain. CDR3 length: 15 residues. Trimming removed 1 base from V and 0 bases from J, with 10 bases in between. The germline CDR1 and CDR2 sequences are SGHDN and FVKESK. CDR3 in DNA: TGTGCCAGCAGCCAAGGAGTTGCACTCTCCTACGAGCAGTACTTC. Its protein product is CASSQGVALSYEQYF.

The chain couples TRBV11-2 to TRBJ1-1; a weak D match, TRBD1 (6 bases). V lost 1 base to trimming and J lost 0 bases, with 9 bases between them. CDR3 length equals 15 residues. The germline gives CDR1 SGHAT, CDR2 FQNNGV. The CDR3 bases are TGTGCCAGCAGCTTAGTCGGGGGGCTGAACACTGAAGCTTTCTTT. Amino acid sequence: CASSLVGGLNTEAFF.

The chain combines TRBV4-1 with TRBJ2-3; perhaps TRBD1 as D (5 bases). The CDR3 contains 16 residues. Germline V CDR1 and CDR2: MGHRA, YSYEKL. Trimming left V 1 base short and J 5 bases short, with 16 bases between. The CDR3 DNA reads TGCGCCAGCAGCCAAGTACCACCTCCCAGGGAAGATACGCAGTATTTT. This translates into CASSQVPPPREDTQYF.

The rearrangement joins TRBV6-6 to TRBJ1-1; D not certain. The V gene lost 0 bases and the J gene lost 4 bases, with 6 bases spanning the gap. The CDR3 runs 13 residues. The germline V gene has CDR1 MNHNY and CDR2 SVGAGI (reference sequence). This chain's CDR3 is CASSYSRGTEAFF. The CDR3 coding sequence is TGTGCCAGCAGTTACTCACGGGGCACTGAAGCTTTCTTT.

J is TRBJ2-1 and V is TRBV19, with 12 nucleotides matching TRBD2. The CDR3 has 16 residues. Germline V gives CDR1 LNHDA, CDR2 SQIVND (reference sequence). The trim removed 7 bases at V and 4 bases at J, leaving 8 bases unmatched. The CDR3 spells CASIPSGTSGYNEQFF. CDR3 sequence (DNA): TGTGCCAGTATTCCTTCTGGGACTAGCGGGTACAATGAGCAGTTCTTC.